Sequencing of this T cell receptor (beta chain) was carried out in a study of T cell repertoires in ileal Crohn's disease. Study as a whole: About half received postoperative treatment, some ten with thiopurines and some 19 anti-TNF. M6 samples are neoterminal ileum biopsies from postoperative colonoscopy. Study observations and caveats: The median delay to postoperative endoscopy was 6.9 months.

About this clone itself: Its antigen is undetermined.

Around 0.45 micrograms of biopsy DNA per sample underwent TCRB immunosequencing. Using immunoSEQ multiplex PCR, the repertoire was profiled, and TCRdb retains in-frame clones only, with some absent. The sample records 13,000 or so clones, 82% being singletons. Time point denoted: neoterminal ileum biopsy at postoperative endoscopy, about 6 months after surgery. The TCR sequence derives from an adult with Crohn's disease. The specimen sequenced was ileal tissue.

CDR3 loop: CASRPGHSTDTQYF. CDR3 sequence (DNA): TGTGCCAGCAGACCGGGACATAGCACAGATACGCAGTATTTT. The V call is TRBV25-1, the J call TRBJ2-3, with TRBD1 as a possible D gene (6 bases). Trimming took off 6 bases at V and 0 bases at J, with 10 bases between the two ends. This CDR3 comprises 14 residues. Germline CDR1 reads MGHDK; CDR2 reads SYGVNS.